This TCR beta chain appears in the sequencing data of a study of long-term antiretroviral therapy in people with HIV. A few counts support this clone. V was cut by 2 bases and J by 6 bases, with 7 bases left in between. The CDR3 contains 12 residues. CDR1 is MNHNS, CDR2 SASEGT, per germline. They ran version v3.0 of the immunoSEQ assay at survey level. This table comes from immunoSEQ multiplex PCR, and its TCRdb copy is limited to in-frame clones, with some not included. Among about 30,000 clones listed, around 84% were seen once. Sample: unsorted PBMCs, taken roughly 2.8 years before starting antiretroviral therapy. This chain links TRBV6-1 with TRBJ1-2, with unresolved D. The TCR originated in a woman aged 30 to 39 with HIV. The CDR3 region is CASSEYGDGYTF. In DNA, the CDR3 is TGTGCCAGCAGTGAATACGGGGATGGCTACACCTTC.